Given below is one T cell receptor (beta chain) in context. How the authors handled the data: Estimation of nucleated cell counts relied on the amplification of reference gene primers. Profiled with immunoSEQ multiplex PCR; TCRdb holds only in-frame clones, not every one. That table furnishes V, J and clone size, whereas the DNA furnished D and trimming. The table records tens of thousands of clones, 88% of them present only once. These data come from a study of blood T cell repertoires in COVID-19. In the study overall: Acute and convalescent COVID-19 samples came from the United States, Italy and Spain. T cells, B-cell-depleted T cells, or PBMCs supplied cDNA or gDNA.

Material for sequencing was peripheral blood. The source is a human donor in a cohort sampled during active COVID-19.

This chain's CDR3 is CASCRKIQGVNEQFF. DNA of the CDR3: TGTGCCAGCTGCCGGAAAATACAGGGTGTCAATGAGCAGTTCTTC. The chain carries TRBV27 and TRBJ2-1; tentative D call: TRBD1 (6 bases). Trimming left V 8 bases short and J 6 bases short, with 20 bases between. The CDR3 consists of 15 residues. The V gene's germline CDR1 is MNHEY and CDR2 SMNVEV (reference sequence).